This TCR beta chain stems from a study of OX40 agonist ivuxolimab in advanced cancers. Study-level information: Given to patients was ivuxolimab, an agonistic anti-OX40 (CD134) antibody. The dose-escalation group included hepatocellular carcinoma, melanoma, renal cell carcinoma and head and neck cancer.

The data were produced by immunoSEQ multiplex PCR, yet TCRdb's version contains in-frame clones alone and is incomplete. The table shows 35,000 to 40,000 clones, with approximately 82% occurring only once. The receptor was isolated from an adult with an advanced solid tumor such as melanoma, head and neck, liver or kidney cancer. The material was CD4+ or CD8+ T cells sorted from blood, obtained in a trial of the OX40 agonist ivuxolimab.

In DNA, the CDR3 is TGTGCCAGCAGCTTAGCGCTCCTAGCGGGAGGTCATGAGCAGTTCTTC. Translated: CASSLALLAGGHEQFF. This chain joins TRBV7-8 and TRBJ2-1; TRBD2 agrees at 11 bases. This CDR3 spans 16 amino acids. The germline gives CDR1 SGHVS, CDR2 FQNEAQ. Unmatched junction bases numbered 6, after V lost 0 bases and J lost 8 bases.